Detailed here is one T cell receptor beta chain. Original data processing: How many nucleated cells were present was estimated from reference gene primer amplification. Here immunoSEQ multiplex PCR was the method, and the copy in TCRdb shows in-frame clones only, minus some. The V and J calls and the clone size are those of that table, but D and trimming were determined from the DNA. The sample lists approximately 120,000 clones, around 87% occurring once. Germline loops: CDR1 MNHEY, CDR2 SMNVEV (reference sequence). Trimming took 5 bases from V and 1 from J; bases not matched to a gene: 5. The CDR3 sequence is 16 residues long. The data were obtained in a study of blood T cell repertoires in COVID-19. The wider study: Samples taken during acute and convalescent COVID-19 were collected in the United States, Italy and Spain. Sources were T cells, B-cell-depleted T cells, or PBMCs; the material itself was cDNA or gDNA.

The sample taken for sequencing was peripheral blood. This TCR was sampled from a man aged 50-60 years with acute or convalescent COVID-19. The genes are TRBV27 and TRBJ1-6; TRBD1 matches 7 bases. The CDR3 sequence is CASSPDRASYNSPLHF. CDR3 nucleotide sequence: TGTGCCAGCAGTCCCGACAGGGCGTCCTATAATTCACCCCTCCACTTT.